One sample yielded the 17 T cell receptor beta chains listed below, sequenced in a study of early T cells in non-severe SARS-CoV-2 infection. MiXCR, run by TCRdb on the 5' RACE reads, gives a single entry per CDR3 protein. Seen here are about 56,000 distinct CDR3 sequences, 8% to 11% observed once, and the top ten hold 6.5%. The sequenced material came from whole blood. Source of these receptors: an adult who was a healthcare worker with PCR-confirmed SARS-CoV-2 infection or an uninfected control (not recorded which).

V is TRBV29-1 and J is TRBJ1-1; D is possibly TRBD1 (6 bases). The CDR3 sequence is 14 residues long. Trimming took 5 bases from V and 0 from J, leaving 13 bases between them. Germline V CDR1 and CDR2: SQVTM, ANQGSEA. The CDR3 region has the DNA TGCAGCGTTTATGGGGGCTCCATGAACACTGAAGCTTTCTTT. It translates to CSVYGGSMNTEAFF.

The gene calls are TRBV11-2 and TRBJ1-2, with D perhaps TRBD1 (5 bases). CDR1 SGHAT and CDR2 FQNNGV come from the germline V gene. The CDR3 is 15 residues long. V lost 5 bases, J lost 2 bases, and 15 bases lay in between. For the CDR3, the DNA is TGTGCCAGCAGCCCTGGGACCTCAATCAACTATGGCTACACCTTC. Residues: CASSPGTSINYGYTF.

This clonotype was detected many times. The V and J genes are TRBV6-2 or TRBV6-3 and TRBJ2-3; D call uncertain. V shed 7 bases and J shed 2 bases, with 10 bases lying between them. The CDR3 spans 13 residues. CDR1 and CDR2 (germline): MNHEY, SVGEGT. CDR3 bases: TGTGCCAGCAACGATCCAAACACAGATACGCAGTATTTT. As protein: CASNDPNTDTQYF.

This clonotype was seen at least ten times. J is TRBJ1-1 and V is TRBV20-1, with D possibly TRBD1 on 6 matching bases. This CDR3 is built from 14 residues. Between the trimmed V and J ends, which lost 0 bases and 7 bases, there was a span of 15 bases. CDR1 is DFQATT and CDR2 is SNEGSKA in the germline V gene (reference sequence). The CDR3 nucleotides read TGCAGTGCTAGAGATGGTTTGGGGGGCCTTGAAGCTTTCTTT. Translated, it gives CSARDGLGGLEAFF.

This clonotype appeared a few times. The V gene is TRBV30, the J gene TRBJ2-7; D is undetermined. The CDR3 has 11 residues. Germline values: CDR1 GTSNPN, CDR2 SVGIG (reference sequence). V shed 1 base and J shed 3 bases, with 4 bases lying between them. The CDR3 reads CAWSARYEQYF. The CDR3 DNA reads as TGTGCCTGGAGTGCCCGCTACGAGCAGTACTTC. Full variable domain (missing parts from reference TRBV30 and TRBJ2-7): SQTIHQWPATLVQPVGSPLSLECTVEGTSNPNLYWYRQAAGRGLQLLFYSVGIGQISSEVPQNLSASRPQDRQFILSSKKLLLSDSGFYLCAWSARYEQYFGPGTRLTVT.

Ten or more counts support this clonotype. The chain is built from TRBV5-1 and TRBJ2-3; TRBD1 might be the D (5 bases). Trimming took 7 bases from V and 9 from J, leaving 12 bases between them. This CDR3 spans 11 amino acids. Germline assignment: CDR1 SGHRS and CDR2 YFSETQ. CDR3 sequence reads: CASFNSGTQYF. In DNA, the CDR3 is TGCGCCAGCTTCAACTCAGGGACGCAGTATTTT.

This clonotype appeared many times. The chain has TRBV4-3 and TRBJ2-3; 10 bases line up with TRBD2. Germline V gene lookup returns CDR1 LGHNA and CDR2 YSLEER. The CDR3 length is 21 residues. Trimming at V came to 0 bases and at J to 2 bases, leaving 17 bases not matched to a gene. For the CDR3, the DNA is TGCGCCAGCAGCCAAGAGTTAGGGTACCCGGGACTAGCGACATACACAGATACGCAGTATTTT. Translating gives CASSQELGYPGLATYTDTQYF.

This clonotype has ten or more counts. The chain joins TRBV20-1 to TRBJ2-1, with 10 bases lining up with TRBD2. The germline V gene encodes CDR1 DFQATT and CDR2 SNEGSKA (reference sequence). With 6 bases clipped from V and 8 bases from J, the junction kept 10 bases outside the gene matches. The CDR3 totals 14 residues. The CDR3 DNA follows: TGCAGTGCCCTAGCGGGAGTGGGATGGGATGAGCAGTTCTTC. Residues: CSALAGVGWDEQFF.

The table lists this clonotype with a few counts. The chain has TRBV6-1 and TRBJ1-4, with D unresolved. The CDR3 extends over 18 amino acids. V gave up 2 bases and J gave up 4 bases, with 20 bases separating them. Germline V gives CDR1 MNHNS, CDR2 SASEGT. CDR3 region: CASSERTPSLTYNEKLFF. Here the CDR3 DNA reads TGTGCCAGCAGTGAACGCACCCCGTCTCTTACCTATAATGAAAAACTGTTTTTT.

This clonotype has at least ten counts. The rearrangement links TRBV2 to TRBJ1-6; a weak D match, TRBD1 (6 bases). The CDR3 contains 18 residues. Trimming removed 6 bases from V and 0 bases from J, with 18 bases in between. Germline V gene data show CDR1 as SNHLY and CDR2 as FYNNEI. The CDR3 coding sequence is TGTGCCAGCAGCAAAACAGGGTTCTCTAGCTCCTATAATTCACCCCTCCACTTT. Its protein product is CASSKTGFSSSYNSPLHF.

The V and J genes are TRBV3-1 and TRBJ1-1; D is unclear. V lost 0 bases and J 8 bases, leaving 10 bases between the germline ends. Germline V gene lookup returns CDR1 LGHDT and CDR2 YNNKEL (reference sequence). The CDR3 loop spans 13 amino acids. The CDR3 nucleotides read TGTGCCAGCAGCCAAGAGTGGATGACGGAAGCTTTCTTT. It specifies CASSQEWMTEAFF.

Many counts were recorded for this clonotype. The chain recombines TRBV7-2 with TRBJ2-7; TRBD2 matches at 9 bases. The CDR3 is 18 amino acids. V was pared by 1 base and J by 2 bases, with 12 bases of the junction left unmatched. Germline-derived CDR1 and CDR2 are SGHTA and FQGNSA. CDR3 DNA: TGTGCCAGCAGCTTAGGGCCCTCAGGGCTAGCGGGAACCTACGAGCAGTACTTC. As protein: CASSLGPSGLAGTYEQYF.

There are a few counts of this clonotype. The rearrangement joins TRBV14 to TRBJ2-3; 12 positions match TRBD2. V was clipped by 5 bases and J by 6 bases; unmatched bases: 12. The CDR3 is 17 amino acids. CDR1 SGHDN and CDR2 FVKESK come from the germline V gene. In nucleotides, the CDR3 is TGTGCCAGCAGCAAGCTCGGACTAGCGGGATCGGGGGATACGCAGTATTTT. It is translated as CASSKLGLAGSGDTQYF.

For this clonotype: A much larger clone lies a single base off, so this may be a read error. This chain links TRBV6-5 with TRBJ1-1; 7 bases agree with TRBD1. The CDR3 contains 11 residues. Trimming took 8 bases from V and 6 from J; bases not matched to a gene: 3. CDR1 MNHEY and CDR2 SVGAGI come from the germline V gene. CDR3 protein: CASGQASEAFF. The CDR3 nucleotides are TGTGCCAGCGGACAGGCCTCTGAAGCTTTCTTT.

This clonotype was seen ten or more times. The chain joins TRBV4-1 to TRBJ1-6; D is uncertain. Per the germline V gene, CDR1 is MGHRA and CDR2 is YSYEKL. Trimming took 1 base from V and 10 from J, leaving 5 bases between them. The CDR3 has 12 residues. The CDR3 region is CASSQGVSPLHF. Written as DNA, the CDR3 is TGCGCCAGCAGCCAAGGGGTCTCACCCCTCCACTTT.

Ten or more counts support this clonotype. The CDR3: CASTPPIAQGSQPQHF. Here the CDR3 DNA reads TGTGCCAGCACCCCCCCAATCGCACAGGGAAGTCAGCCCCAGCATTTT. The V call is TRBV12-3 or TRBV12-4, the J call TRBJ1-5; D possibly corresponds to TRBD1 (6 bases). Trimming took off 7 bases at V and 6 bases at J, with 22 bases between the two ends. The CDR3 sequence is 16 residues long.

This chain connects TRBV7-2 to TRBJ1-4, with D perhaps TRBD1 (6 bases). CDR1 is SGHTA, CDR2 FQGNSA, per germline. There are 16 residues in the CDR3. Between the trimmed V and J ends, which lost 1 base and 4 bases, there was a span of 13 bases. CDR3: CASSLVAGTNNEKLFF. The CDR3, as DNA: TGTGCCAGCAGCTTAGTGGCTGGGACAAATAATGAAAAACTGTTTTTT.